This TCR beta chain was retrieved from a study of blood T cell repertoires in COVID-19. The data were produced by immunoSEQ multiplex PCR, yet TCRdb's version contains in-frame clones alone and is incomplete. The sample has almost 95,000 clones, around 90% seen once. The ends were cut back, 1 base at V and 8 bases at J, with 11 bases in the middle. Looked up from germline, CDR1 is SGHAT and CDR2 is FQNNGV. The CDR3 loop spans 14 amino acids. This rearrangement joins TRBV11-2 to TRBJ1-4, with D possibly TRBD1 on 6 matching bases. The material sequenced was peripheral blood. The receptor was derived from a woman in her sixties with COVID-19, enrolled during active disease. The CDR3: CASSLVAGQEKLFF. CDR3 nucleotide sequence: TGTGCCAGCAGCTTAGTGGCAGGACAGGAAAAACTGTTTTTT.